The 7 T cell receptor beta chains below come from one sample, sequenced in a study of blood T cell repertoires in COVID-19. Assay used: immunoSEQ multiplex PCR; TCRdb lists only in-frame clones, some missing. In the table there are 200,000 to 250,000 clones, nearly 95% of which are singletons. Sample: peripheral blood. The receptor set was obtained from a young man with COVID-19, enrolled during active disease.

The rearrangement joins TRBV6-4 to TRBJ2-6; 8 nucleotides match TRBD1. V shed 4 bases and J 0 bases; nucleotides not matched to a gene: 11. CDR1 MRHNA and CDR2 SNTAGT come from the germline V gene. The CDR3 contains 19 residues. The CDR3 sequence: CASSVVGDRTSSGANVLTF. DNA of the CDR3: TGTGCCAGCAGTGTGGTAGGGGACAGGACAAGCTCTGGGGCCAACGTCCTGACTTTC.

The CDR3 is CASSLTGRDGYTF. The CDR3 bases are TGTGCCAGCAGTTTGACAGGGCGAGATGGCTACACCTTC. The chain links TRBV27 to TRBJ1-2, with TRBD1 matching over 7 bases. Germline CDR1 is MNHEY and CDR2 is SMNVEV (reference sequence). V lost 3 bases to trimming and J lost 6 bases; unmatched junction nucleotides: 4. The CDR3 has 13 residues.

J is TRBJ2-2 and V is TRBV5-1; the match to TRBD2 covers 12 bases. The CDR3 contains 14 residues. CDR1 is SGHRS, CDR2 YFSETQ, per germline. V shed 4 bases and J 7 bases; nucleotides not matched to a gene: 2. CDR3 nucleotide sequence: TGCGCCAGCAGCCCGGGACTAGCGGGCGGGGAGCTGTTTTTT. The encoded protein is CASSPGLAGGELFF.

The chain carries TRBV29-1 and TRBJ1-1; TRBD1 is a possible D gene (6 bases). The CDR3 runs 12 residues. Trimming shortened V by 6 bases and J by 6 bases, and 14 bases separated the two germline ends. Germline CDR1 reads SQVTM; CDR2 reads ANQGSEA. The CDR3 is CSVTTGLPEAFF. DNA of the CDR3: TGCAGCGTCACCACAGGGTTACCTGAAGCTTTCTTT.

This chain links TRBV3-1 (or the pseudogene TRBV3-2) with TRBJ2-1, with 14 bases lining up with TRBD2. V gave up 4 bases and J gave up 7 bases; unmatched junction bases: 6. This CDR3 comprises 16 residues. The germline gives CDR1 LGHDT, CDR2 YNNKEL (reference sequence). The CDR3 here is CASSPTSGGAVNEQFF. The CDR3 DNA reads as TGTGCCAGCAGCCCGACTAGCGGGGGGGCTGTGAATGAGCAGTTCTTC.

The J gene is TRBJ2-1, the V gene TRBV5-3; D is undetermined. TRBV5-3 is reported as an ORF; its role is uncertain. The CDR3 has 13 amino acids. V lost 0 bases, J lost 8 bases, and 9 bases lay in between. The CDR3 coding sequence is TGTGCCAGAAGCTTGGCTAGGTTGGATGAGCAGTTCTTC. Encoded protein: CARSLARLDEQFF.

The chain combines TRBV3-1 (or the pseudogene TRBV3-2) with TRBJ2-5, with 9 bases fitting TRBD1. Germline V gives CDR1 LGHDT, CDR2 YNNKEL (reference sequence). V trimming: 2 bases; J trimming: 5 bases; junction bases outside the gene matches: 12. The CDR3 sequence is 17 residues long. The chain's CDR3 is CASSQNAGTGLGETQYF. The CDR3 region has the DNA TGTGCCAGCAGCCAAAACGCCGGGACAGGGTTAGGGGAGACCCAGTACTTC.